This T cell receptor (beta chain) emerged from a study of beta chain features in type 1 diabetes. Study-level results: The study notes PCR might favor shorter templates equally in patients and controls. TCRB CDR3s were moderately but significantly shorter in Type 1 diabetes patients in all four CD4+ subsets. The cDNA sequencing approach could over-represent high-TCR-expressing cells. Researchers reported that naive, central memory and Treg TCRB repertoires appeared more similar in patients than in healthy donors.

This clone has just a few counts. Its specificity is not known. Investigators reverse transcribed all isolated RNA, so they sequenced expressed TCRB transcripts. Profiling relied on immunoSEQ multiplex PCR, and the TCRdb table lists in-frame clones only, not all of them. The top ten clones hold 0.093% of a sample with fewer than 650,000 clones, about a sixth of them seen once. The TCR comes from a man aged 18 to 29 in good health. The sequencing input was naive CD4+ T cells from blood.

The CDR3 protein is CASREAGTPYEQYF. CDR3 nucleotides: TGTGCCAGTAGAGAGGCGGGGACCCCCTACGAGCAGTACTTC. The chain employs TRBV19 and TRBJ2-7; D is perhaps TRBD2 (6 bases). Germline CDR1 is LNHDA and CDR2 is SQIVND (reference sequence). CDR3 length: 14 residues. Trimming shortened V by 6 bases and J by 2 bases, and 14 bases separated the two germline ends.